The entry below describes one TCR beta chain. Germline CDR1 MNHEY, CDR2 SMNVEV (reference sequence). V lost 5 bases to trimming and J lost 6 bases, with 14 bases between them. This CDR3 comprises 14 residues. The repertoire was sequenced with immunoSEQ multiplex PCR; TCRdb's copy has only in-frame clones and lacks some. The sample consists of some 90,000 clones, 92% of them appearing once. This sample is drawn from a study of OX40 agonist ivuxolimab in advanced cancers. This clonotype originated in an adult with an advanced solid tumor such as melanoma, head and neck, liver or kidney cancer. The chain is built from TRBV27 and TRBJ1-5; D is possibly TRBD1 (6 bases). Sequencing was performed on CD4+ or CD8+ T cells sorted from blood, taken in a trial of the OX40 agonist ivuxolimab. CDR3 region: CASSPRGGSQPQHF. The CDR3 nucleotides are TGTGCCAGCAGTCCCAGGGGAGGATCTCAGCCCCAGCATTTT.